Below, 32 T cell receptor beta chains from the same sample are listed, as sequenced in a study of T cell repertoires in cytomegalovirus infection (dated by TCRdb to the late 2010s). According to the study, the label for this sample's treatment or condition signals: in vitro stimulation with specific CMV peptide epitopes to enrich CMV-specific T cells. No antigen has been assigned to these receptors. The sequencing machine was an Illumina HiSeq 1500. TCRdb reprocessed the public reads (quality trimming at Q25 with fastp, clone calling with MiXCR) and kept in-frame beta chains. Records with the same CDR3 protein are collapsed into one entry carrying the most frequent genes and DNA. Here the sample has approximately 56,000 distinct CDR3 sequences; less than 20% occur a single time. About four fifths of the sample belongs to the ten largest clones. The sequences come from CD8+ T cells from cultured PBMCs, collected from culture after CMV antigen stimulation. Receptors were obtained from a human donor in good health (CMV status not recorded). Some clones in this sample may be carry-over from other donors' samples.

The chain couples TRBV27 to TRBJ2-2; 10 bases are shared with TRBD1. The ends lost 4 bases at V and 5 bases at J; junction bases unmatched: 16. This CDR3 has 19 residues. The germline V gene has CDR1 MNHEY and CDR2 SMNVEV (reference sequence). CDR3 region: CASSSYRRQGAPGTGELFF. CDR3 nucleotides: TGTGCCAGCAGTTCTTATCGTCGACAGGGGGCGCCCGGAACCGGGGAGCTGTTTTTT.

This chain uses TRBV6-5 with TRBJ2-7; 7 bases line up with TRBD1. V shed 2 bases, J shed 0 bases, and the junction held 10 bases outside the gene matches. The CDR3 totals 17 residues. The germline gives CDR1 MNHEY, CDR2 SVGAGI. CDR3 coding DNA: TGTGCCAGCAGTTACCTAAGTACGGGACAGCTCTCCTACGAGCAGTACTTC. Translation gives CASSYLSTGQLSYEQYF.

This clonotype appeared once. This sequence joins TRBV7-8 and TRBJ2-7; unclear D gene. CDR1 and CDR2 from the germline V gene are SGHVS and FQNEAQ. Trimming removed 6 bases at V and 4 bases at J, with 13 bases between. The CDR3 spans 13 residues. This chain's CDR3 is CASSALTGYEQYF. The CDR3 nucleotides are TGTGCCAGCAGTGCACTGACTGGGTACGAGCAGTACTTC.

This clonotype counts as medium-sized. J is TRBJ2-6 and V is TRBV4-3, with D perhaps TRBD1 (6 bases). This CDR3 has 22 amino acids. V was shortened by 0 bases and J by 0 bases, with 24 bases between the two germline ends. The germline CDR1 and CDR2 sequences are LGHNA and YSLEER. The CDR3 nucleotides are TGCGCCAGCAGCCAAGATGTCCTCGAGGAGGACAGTTTATTCTCTGGGGCCAACGTCCTGACTTTC. It yields the protein CASSQDVLEEDSLFSGANVLTF.

The rearrangement uses TRBV7-2 and TRBJ2-6; D is perhaps TRBD1 (5 bases). The CDR3 spans 17 residues. V was trimmed by 1 base and J by 0 bases, leaving 10 bases between them. Germline loops: CDR1 SGHTA, CDR2 FQGNSA. CDR3 in amino acids: CASSLGGSSSGANVLTF. The CDR3 DNA reads TGTGCCAGCAGCTTAGGGGGCAGTTCCTCTGGGGCCAACGTCCTGACTTTC.

This clonotype was seen more than once but under ten times. This sequence joins TRBV6-6 and TRBJ1-2, with D unclear. The CDR3 contains 14 residues. CDR1 and CDR2 (germline): MNHNY, SVGAGI (reference sequence). V shed 0 bases and J shed 4 bases, with 9 bases lying between them. The CDR3 DNA sequence: TGTGCCAGCAGTTACTCGCCTGGGAGCTATGGCTACACCTTC. This encodes CASSYSPGSYGYTF.

The V call is TRBV27, the J call TRBJ2-1; a weak D match, TRBD2 (5 bases). Germline V gives CDR1 MNHEY, CDR2 SMNVEV (reference sequence). The CDR3 contains 15 residues. With 5 bases removed from V and 3 bases from J, the gap between germline ends came to 14 bases. The DNA for the CDR3 is TGTGCCAGCAGTCTCATCCTTGGGAGCTACAATGAGCAGTTCTTC. It yields the protein CASSLILGSYNEQFF.

This clonotype was detected a few times. V and J are TRBV2 and TRBJ1-1, with no clear D. V was pared by 10 bases and J by 1 base, with 7 bases between. The CDR3 runs 11 residues. The germline V gene encodes CDR1 SNHLY and CDR2 FYNNEI. In DNA, the CDR3 is TGTGCCACCTGGGGGAACACTGAAGCTTTCTTT. Its protein product is CATWGNTEAFF.

The table lists this clonotype with a few counts. The chain employs TRBV6-5 and TRBJ2-5; a possible D gene is TRBD2 (6 bases). The germline V gene has CDR1 MNHEY and CDR2 SVGAGI. The V end lost 2 bases, the J end lost 5 bases, and 15 bases lay between the germline ends. The CDR3 has 15 amino acids. In nucleotides, the CDR3 is TGTGCCAGCAGTTACGATGGTCAGGAGGGCGAGACCCAGTACTTC. Protein product: CASSYDGQEGETQYF.

In its sample, this clonotype was seen a few times. This chain uses TRBV7-6 with TRBJ2-3, with D hard to call. V lost 5 bases to trimming and J lost 3 bases, with 9 bases between them. Germline-derived CDR1 and CDR2 are SGHVS and FNYEAQ. The CDR3 spans 13 residues. The chain's CDR3 is CASSQRLTDTQYF. Written as DNA, the CDR3 is TGTGCCAGCAGCCAACGACTGACAGATACGCAGTATTTT. Full variable domain (remainder filled in from reference TRBV7-6 and TRBJ2-3): GAGVSQSPRYKVTKRGQDVALRCDPISGHVSLYWYRQALGQGPEFLTYFNYEAQQDKSGLPNDRFSAERPEGSISTLTIQRTEQRDSAMYRCASSQRLTDTQYFGPGTRLTVL.

The V call is TRBV7-2, the J call TRBJ1-1; no clear D gene. This CDR3 comprises 14 residues. The germline V and J ends were trimmed by 1 base and 3 bases, with 9 bases remaining between them. Germline assignment: CDR1 SGHTA and CDR2 FQGNSA. This chain's CDR3 is CASSLGWGDTEAFF. DNA of the CDR3: TGTGCCAGCAGCTTAGGTTGGGGAGACACTGAAGCTTTCTTT.

V is TRBV4-1 and J is TRBJ2-7, with a possible D match to TRBD1 (6 bases). Trimming removed 0 bases from V and 1 base from J, with 7 bases in between. The CDR3 extends over 14 amino acids. The germline CDR1 and CDR2 sequences are MGHRA and YSYEKL. As DNA, the CDR3 is TGCGCCAGCAGCCAAGATCAGGGGTCCTACGAGCAGTACTTC. Amino acid sequence: CASSQDQGSYEQYF.

The J gene is TRBJ2-6, the V gene TRBV4-1; tentative D call: TRBD1 (6 bases). V was pared by 1 base and J by 2 bases, with 9 bases between. This CDR3 has 16 amino acids. CDR1 MGHRA and CDR2 YSYEKL come from the germline V gene. This CDR3 is CASSQGTATGANVLTF. The DNA for the CDR3 is TGCGCCAGCAGCCAAGGGACAGCCACTGGGGCCAACGTCCTGACTTTC.

This sequence joins TRBV16 and TRBJ1-4; unclear D gene. V lost 1 base to trimming and J lost 4 bases, with 7 bases between them. From germline, CDR1 is KGHSY and CDR2 FQNENV. This CDR3 is 14 amino acids long. As DNA, the CDR3 is TGTGCCAGCAGCCAATGGCGGTTTAATGAAAAACTGTTTTTT. Its translation: CASSQWRFNEKLFF.

This clonotype was found a few times. The rearrangement joins TRBV12-3 or TRBV12-4 to TRBJ1-4, with a weak D call TRBD1 (5 bases). The CDR3 length is 15 residues. V was shortened by 5 bases and J by 4 bases, with 14 bases between the two germline ends. CDR3 loop: CASSGGTVYNEKLFF. The CDR3 coding sequence is TGTGCCAGCAGTGGTGGGACGGTTTATAATGAAAAACTGTTTTTT.

This clonotype has a single count. The chain employs TRBV12-3 or TRBV12-4 and TRBJ2-1; 7 nucleotides agree with TRBD1. Trimming at V came to 7 bases and at J to 8 bases, leaving 8 bases not matched to a gene. The CDR3 spans 13 residues. The CDR3 loop reads CASTPRDRYEQFF. The CDR3 DNA is TGTGCCAGCACCCCGAGGGACAGATATGAGCAGTTCTTC.

This sequence joins TRBV12-3 or TRBV12-4 and TRBJ1-5; no reliable D call. V was shortened by 2 bases and J by 9 bases, with 17 bases between the two germline ends. CDR3 length equals 15 residues. The CDR3 reads CASSLSLALPGPQHF. Written as DNA, the CDR3 is TGTGCCAGCAGTTTAAGTTTGGCCTTACCGGGGCCCCAGCATTTT.

This clonotype turned up a few times. The gene calls are TRBV7-9 and TRBJ2-3; 10 bases are a match to TRBD1. Germline V lookup: CDR1 SEHNR, CDR2 FQNEAQ (reference sequence). The CDR3 length is 16 residues. V lost 5 bases, J lost 5 bases, and 10 bases stayed unmatched. CDR3 in DNA: TGTGCCAGCAGCCCCGGACAGGGGGTTTATATAGATACGCAGTATTTT. Translated, it gives CASSPGQGVYIDTQYF. The variable domain in full, completed from reference TRBV7-9 and TRBJ2-3, reads DTGVSQNPRHKITKRGQNVTFRCDPISEHNRLYWYRQTLGQGPEFLTYFQNEAQLEKSRLLSDRFSAERPKGSFSTLEIQRTEQGDSAMYLCASSPGQGVYIDTQYFGPGTRLTVL.

The chain has TRBV7-8 and TRBJ2-3; D not certain. From germline, CDR1 is SGHVS and CDR2 FQNEAQ. The CDR3 has 12 residues. V lost 5 bases, J lost 6 bases, and 9 bases lay in between. The CDR3 region has the DNA TGTGCCAGCAGCCCCGCCTGGGATACGCAGTATTTT. Translation gives CASSPAWDTQYF.

The chain is built from TRBV6-6 and TRBJ2-1; 10 bases fit TRBD2. The germline V gene has CDR1 MNHNY and CDR2 SVGAGI (reference sequence). The CDR3 sequence is 15 residues long. V lost 5 bases and J lost 8; bases outside the gene matches: 9. CDR3 protein: CASSLGTSDGHEQFF. The CDR3 DNA reads as TGTGCCAGCAGTCTAGGGACTAGCGATGGCCATGAGCAGTTCTTC.

This clonotype was seen a few times. The chain uses TRBV14 and TRBJ2-2, with D uncertain. Germline CDR1 reads SGHDN; CDR2 reads FVKESK. V lost 3 bases, J lost 0 bases, and 8 bases lay in between. The CDR3 runs to 15 residues. Written as DNA, the CDR3 is TGTGCCAGCAGCCACTCCCCAGCGAACACCGGGGAGCTGTTTTTT. Translation: CASSHSPANTGELFF.

This chain links TRBV6-6 with TRBJ2-2, with 11 positions matching TRBD2. CDR3 length: 17 residues. CDR1 is MNHNY, CDR2 SVGAGI, per germline (reference sequence). Trimming cost V 0 bases and J 5 bases; bases outside gene matches: 5. CDR3 in amino acids: CASSYSELAGGTGELFF. The CDR3 coding sequence is TGTGCCAGCAGTTACTCTGAGCTAGCGGGGGGAACCGGGGAGCTGTTTTTT.

This rearrangement joins TRBV7-6 to TRBJ2-2, with D perhaps TRBD2 (6 bases). The V end was cut by 1 base, the J end by 2 bases, with 11 bases between. There are 16 residues in the CDR3. CDR1 SGHVS and CDR2 FNYEAQ come from the germline V gene. CDR3 sequence: CASSLGGGTNTGELFF. DNA for the CDR3: TGTGCCAGCAGCTTAGGTGGGGGGACTAACACCGGGGAGCTGTTTTTT.

The chain has TRBV27 and TRBJ2-7, with D maybe TRBD1 (6 bases). The CDR3 is 15 amino acids. V was pared by 8 bases and J by 2 bases, with 19 bases between. CDR1 is MNHEY, CDR2 SMNVEV, per germline (reference sequence). The CDR3 protein is CASGGSGQIPYEQYF. CDR3 DNA: TGTGCCAGCGGGGGCTCTGGACAAATCCCCTACGAGCAGTACTTC.

This clonotype came up a few times. The rearrangement links TRBV6-1 to TRBJ2-6; D is unclear. V was cut by 4 bases and J by 0 bases, with 10 bases left in between. Germline loops: CDR1 MNHNS, CDR2 SASEGT. This CDR3 region has 16 residues. The CDR3 nucleotides are TGTGCCAGCAGTGCACTACAAGTCTCTGGGGCCAACGTCCTGACTTTC. It translates to CASSALQVSGANVLTF.

This clonotype was picked up many times. The chain recombines TRBV4-1 with TRBJ2-7; 8 nucleotides match TRBD1. The CDR3 covers 16 residues. Losses at the gene ends were 1 base for V and 2 bases for J; bases not matched to a gene: 7. CDR1 MGHRA and CDR2 YSYEKL come from the germline V gene. The CDR3 here is CASSQGPDRVTYEQYF. As DNA, the CDR3 is TGCGCCAGCAGCCAAGGTCCGGACAGGGTCACCTACGAGCAGTACTTC.

In its sample, this clonotype was seen a few times. V usage is TRBV27 and J usage is TRBJ1-5; possible D gene TRBD1, 5 bases. Trimming stripped 1 base from V and 12 bases from J, with 13 bases between. The CDR3 has 13 amino acids. The V gene's germline CDR1 is MNHEY and CDR2 SMNVEV (reference sequence). The CDR3 bases are TGTGCCAGCAGTTTATGGGGGGGAAAGGTCCAGCATTTT. Residues: CASSLWGGKVQHF.

In this sample, this clonotype turned up a few times. V gene TRBV9 combines with J gene TRBJ1-1; D is unclear. The CDR3 is 14 residues long. Trimming removed 6 bases at V and 1 base at J, with 13 bases between. Germline CDR1 reads SGDLS; CDR2 reads YYNGEE. In DNA form, the CDR3 reads TGTGCCAGCACGGAATGGTCGGGGAACACTGAAGCTTTCTTT. Residues: CASTEWSGNTEAFF.

This chain uses TRBV19 with TRBJ2-1; TRBD2 matches 7 bases. Germline CDR1 LNHDA, CDR2 SQIVND (reference sequence). The CDR3 length is 12 residues. J was trimmed by 7 bases and V by 7 bases; bases with no gene match: 4. The CDR3 DNA sequence: TGTGCCAGTATAAGGGAGGGGAATGAGCAGTTCTTC. Residues: CASIREGNEQFF.

This clonotype was seen a few times. The chain uses TRBV7-3 and TRBJ2-3; D is perhaps TRBD1 or TRBD2 (5 bases each). Germline values: CDR1 SGHTA, CDR2 FQGTGA. Deletions cut 3 bases from V and 2 bases from J, with 12 bases between. This CDR3 is built from 15 residues. The DNA for the CDR3 is TGTGCCAGCAGCTTCGGGCAGGGAGTCACAGATACGCAGTATTTT. It translates to CASSFGQGVTDTQYF.

The V and J genes are TRBV27 and TRBJ2-6; no definite D call. Germline V gene lookup returns CDR1 MNHEY and CDR2 SMNVEV (reference sequence). CDR3 length: 14 amino acids. With 5 bases removed from V and 0 bases from J, the gap between germline ends came to 5 bases. CDR3 sequence (DNA): TGTGCCAGCAGTATCTCCTCTGGGGCCAACGTCCTGACTTTC. Translation: CASSISSGANVLTF.

This clonotype was counted only a few times. The V and J genes are TRBV28 and TRBJ1-2, with 9 bases matching TRBD1. The CDR3 length is 13 residues. V trimming: 5 bases; J trimming: 6 bases; junction bases outside the gene matches: 4. CDR1 is MDHEN, CDR2 SYDVKM, per germline. CDR3 sequence: CASSHGTGNGYTF. The CDR3 nucleotides read TGTGCCAGCAGTCACGGGACAGGGAATGGCTACACCTTC.